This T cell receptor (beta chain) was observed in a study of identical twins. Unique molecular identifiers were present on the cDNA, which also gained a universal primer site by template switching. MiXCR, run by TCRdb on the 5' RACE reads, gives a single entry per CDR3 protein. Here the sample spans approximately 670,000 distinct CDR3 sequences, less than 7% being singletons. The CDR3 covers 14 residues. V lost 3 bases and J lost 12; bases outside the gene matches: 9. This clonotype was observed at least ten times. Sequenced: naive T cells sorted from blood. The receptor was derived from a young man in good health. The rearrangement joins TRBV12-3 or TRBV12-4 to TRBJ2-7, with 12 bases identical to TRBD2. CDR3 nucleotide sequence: TGTGCCAGCAGTTTGGCCGCTAGCGGGAGGGCCTTGTACTTC. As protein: CASSLAASGRALYF.